This T cell receptor (beta chain) was obtained from a study of Ad26.COV2.S vaccination and SARS-CoV-2 variants. On the study more broadly: A COV1001 Ad26.COV2.S trial-arm participant provided the sample.

The treatment is: approximately 18 received Ad26.COV2.S at low or high dose, single or two shots; several received placebo; per-sample allocation not given. Day 63 after the first vaccine or placebo injection was the time point for sampling. What was given as vaccine was an Ad26 vector encoding Wuhan-strain SARS-CoV-2 spike. Overall study results and limits: Breadth, reportedly substantial, characterized the spike-specific CD8+ and CD4+ T cell responses after vaccination. The analyses of TCR breadth and depth may have understated the size of total T cell responses.

This clone was picked up one time. The antigen is not known. The CDR3 loop spans 13 amino acids. The germline CDR1 and CDR2 sequences are SGHNT and YENEEA. Trimming left V 3 bases short and J 1 base short, with 6 bases between. Measured with immunoSEQ multiplex PCR; TCRdb has only the in-frame clones, and not every one. The sample records some 390,000 clones, around nine tenths being singletons. The material sequenced was peripheral blood, taken in a trial of Ad26.COV2.S vaccine versus placebo. V and J are TRBV11-3 and TRBJ1-1; no clear D. The TCR originated in a person aged 18-60 years who received the Ad26.COV2.S COVID-19 vaccine or a placebo. The CDR3 bases are TGTGCCAGCAGCTTCCAGCCGAACACTGAAGCTTTCTTT. Protein: CASSFQPNTEAFF.